The 2 T cell receptor beta chains in this list originate from one sample, sequenced in a study of blood T cell repertoires in COVID-19. This table comes from immunoSEQ multiplex PCR, and its TCRdb copy is limited to in-frame clones, with some not included. The sample yields around 370,000 clones, about nine tenths seen once. Sequenced input: peripheral blood. Receptor source: a woman aged 65 to 85 with COVID-19, enrolled during active disease.

V gene TRBV12-3 or TRBV12-4 combines with J gene TRBJ1-5; TRBD1 is a possible D gene (5 bases). The CDR3 is made up of 13 amino acids. V was shortened by 5 bases and J by 6 bases, with 11 bases between the two germline ends. The CDR3 loop reads CASSRQKGQPQHF. The CDR3 DNA sequence: TGTGCCAGCAGTCGACAGAAGGGTCAGCCCCAGCATTTT.

The chain links TRBV6-1 to TRBJ2-7; D is unresolved. Trimming took 2 bases from V and 3 from J, leaving 5 bases between them. CDR1 and CDR2 from the germline V gene are MNHNS and SASEGT. This CDR3 contains 12 residues. The CDR3 here is CASSEISYEQYF. CDR3 nucleotide sequence: TGTGCCAGCAGTGAAATCAGCTACGAGCAGTACTTC.